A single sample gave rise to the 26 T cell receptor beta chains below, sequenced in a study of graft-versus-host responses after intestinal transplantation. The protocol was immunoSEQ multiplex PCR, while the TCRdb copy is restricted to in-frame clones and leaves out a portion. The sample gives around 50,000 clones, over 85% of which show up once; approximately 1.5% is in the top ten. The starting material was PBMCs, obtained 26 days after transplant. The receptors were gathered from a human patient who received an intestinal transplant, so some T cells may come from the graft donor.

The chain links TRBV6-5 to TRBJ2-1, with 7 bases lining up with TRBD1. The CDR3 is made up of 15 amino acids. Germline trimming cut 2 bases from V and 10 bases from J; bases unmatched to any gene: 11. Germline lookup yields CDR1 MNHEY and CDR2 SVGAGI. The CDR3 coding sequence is TGTGCCAGCAGTTACGCGACACAGGGGCCGACCGAGCAGTTCTTC. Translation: CASSYATQGPTEQFF.

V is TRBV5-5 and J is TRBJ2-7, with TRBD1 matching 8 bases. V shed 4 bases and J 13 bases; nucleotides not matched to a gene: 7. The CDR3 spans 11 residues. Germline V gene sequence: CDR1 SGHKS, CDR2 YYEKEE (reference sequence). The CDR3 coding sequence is TGTGCCAGCAGCCCAGGACAGGGCTTATACGTC. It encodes CASSPGQGLYV.

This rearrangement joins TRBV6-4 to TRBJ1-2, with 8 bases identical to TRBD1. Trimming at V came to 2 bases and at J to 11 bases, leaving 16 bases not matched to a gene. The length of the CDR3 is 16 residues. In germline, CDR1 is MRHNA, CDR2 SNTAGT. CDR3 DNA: TGTGCCAGCAGTGACACCCGGACAGGGACCCAGGTTCGGTACACCTTC. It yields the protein CASSDTRTGTQVRYTF.

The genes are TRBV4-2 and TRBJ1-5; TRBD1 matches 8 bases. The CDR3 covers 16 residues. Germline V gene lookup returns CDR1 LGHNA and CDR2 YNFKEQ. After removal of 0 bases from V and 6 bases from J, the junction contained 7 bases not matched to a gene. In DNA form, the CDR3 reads TGTGCCAGCAGCCAAGATTCAAGACAGGGGAGTCAGCCCCAGCATTTT. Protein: CASSQDSRQGSQPQHF.

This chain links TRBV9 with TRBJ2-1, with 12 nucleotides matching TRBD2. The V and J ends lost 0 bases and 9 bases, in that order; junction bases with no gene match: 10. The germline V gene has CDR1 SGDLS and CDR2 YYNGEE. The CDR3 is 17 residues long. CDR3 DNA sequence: TGTGCCAGCAGCGTAGAGACTAGCGGGGGCCAGGGGGGTGAGCAGTTCTTC. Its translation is CASSVETSGGQGGEQFF.

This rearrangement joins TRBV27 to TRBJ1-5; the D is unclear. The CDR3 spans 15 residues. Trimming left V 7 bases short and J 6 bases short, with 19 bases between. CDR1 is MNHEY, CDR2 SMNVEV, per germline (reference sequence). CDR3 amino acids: CASNPGRVGTQPQHF. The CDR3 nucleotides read TGTGCCAGCAATCCCGGTCGGGTGGGTACTCAGCCCCAGCATTTT.

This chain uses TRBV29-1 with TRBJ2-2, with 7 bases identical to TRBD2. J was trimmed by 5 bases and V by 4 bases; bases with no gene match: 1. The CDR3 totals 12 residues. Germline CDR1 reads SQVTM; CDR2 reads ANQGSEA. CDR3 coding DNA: TGCAGCGTTGCGGGGGGAACCGGGGAGCTGTTTTTT. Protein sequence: CSVAGGTGELFF.

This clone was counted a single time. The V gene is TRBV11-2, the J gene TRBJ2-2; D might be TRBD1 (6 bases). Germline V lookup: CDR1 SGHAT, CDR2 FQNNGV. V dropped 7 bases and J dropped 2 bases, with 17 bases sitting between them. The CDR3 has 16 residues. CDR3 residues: CASTPRTALNTGELFF. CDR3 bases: TGTGCCAGCACCCCTAGGACAGCCTTAAACACCGGGGAGCTGTTTTTT.

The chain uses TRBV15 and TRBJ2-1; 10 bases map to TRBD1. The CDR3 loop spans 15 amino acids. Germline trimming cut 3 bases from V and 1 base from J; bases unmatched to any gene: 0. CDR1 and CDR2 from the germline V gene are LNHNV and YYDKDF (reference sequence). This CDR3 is CATSRGQGSYNEQFF. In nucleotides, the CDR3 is TGTGCCACCAGCAGGGGACAGGGGTCCTACAATGAGCAGTTCTTC.

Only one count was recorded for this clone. The CDR3: CASSPTHTYEQFF. The CDR3 DNA follows: TGTGCCAGCAGTCCAACACACACGTATGAGCAGTTCTTC. This chain links TRBV27 with TRBJ2-1, with D hard to call. V shed 5 bases and J shed 8 bases, with 13 bases lying between them. The V gene's germline CDR1 is MNHEY and CDR2 SMNVEV (reference sequence). This CDR3 is 13 amino acids long.

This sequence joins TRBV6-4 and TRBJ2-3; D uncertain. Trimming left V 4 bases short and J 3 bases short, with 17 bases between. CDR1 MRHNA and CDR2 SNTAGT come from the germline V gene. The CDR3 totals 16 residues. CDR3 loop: CASSVSPARPTDTQYF. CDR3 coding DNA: TGTGCCAGCAGTGTTTCCCCGGCTAGGCCAACAGATACGCAGTATTTT.

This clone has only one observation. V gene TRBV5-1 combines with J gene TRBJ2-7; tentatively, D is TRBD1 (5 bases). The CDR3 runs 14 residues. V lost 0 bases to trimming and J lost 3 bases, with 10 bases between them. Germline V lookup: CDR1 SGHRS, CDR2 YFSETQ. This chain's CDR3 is CASSLEQGFYEQYF. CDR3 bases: TGCGCCAGCAGCTTGGAGCAGGGTTTCTACGAGCAGTACTTC. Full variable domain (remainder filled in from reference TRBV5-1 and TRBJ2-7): KAGVTQTPRYLIKTRGQQVTLSCSPISGHRSVSWYQQTPGQGLQFLFEYFSETQRNKGNFPGRFSGRQFSNSRSEMNVSTLELGDSALYLCASSLEQGFYEQYFGPGTRLTVT.

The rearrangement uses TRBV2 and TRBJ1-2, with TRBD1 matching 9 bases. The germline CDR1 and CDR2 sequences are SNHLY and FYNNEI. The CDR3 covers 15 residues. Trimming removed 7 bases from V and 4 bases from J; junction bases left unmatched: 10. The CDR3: CASTPGTGPFYGYTF. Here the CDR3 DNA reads TGTGCCAGCACCCCAGGGACAGGGCCATTCTATGGCTACACCTTC.

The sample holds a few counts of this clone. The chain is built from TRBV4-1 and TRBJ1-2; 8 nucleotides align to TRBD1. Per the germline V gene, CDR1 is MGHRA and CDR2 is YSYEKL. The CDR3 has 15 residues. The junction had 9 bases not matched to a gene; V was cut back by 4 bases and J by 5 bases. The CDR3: CASSLIQGQAYGYTF. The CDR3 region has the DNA TGCGCCAGCAGCCTGATCCAGGGACAGGCTTATGGCTACACCTTC.

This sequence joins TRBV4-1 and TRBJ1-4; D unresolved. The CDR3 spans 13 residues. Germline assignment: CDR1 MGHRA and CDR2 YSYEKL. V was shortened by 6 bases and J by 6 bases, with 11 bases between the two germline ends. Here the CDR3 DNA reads TGCGCCAGCAGGAGGGTGGGTGATGAAAAACTGTTTTTT. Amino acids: CASRRVGDEKLFF.

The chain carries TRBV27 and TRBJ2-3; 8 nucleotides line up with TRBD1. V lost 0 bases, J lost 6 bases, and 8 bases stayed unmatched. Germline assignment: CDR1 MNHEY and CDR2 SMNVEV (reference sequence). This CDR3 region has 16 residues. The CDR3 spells CASSLSGQGWVDTQYF. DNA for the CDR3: TGTGCCAGCAGTTTATCCGGACAGGGTTGGGTTGATACGCAGTATTTT.

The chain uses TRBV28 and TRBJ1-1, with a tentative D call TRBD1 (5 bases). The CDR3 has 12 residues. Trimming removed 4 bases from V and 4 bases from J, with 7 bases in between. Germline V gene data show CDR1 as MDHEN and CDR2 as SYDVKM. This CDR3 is CASSSGVTEAFF. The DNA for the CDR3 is TGTGCCAGCAGTTCGGGGGTCACTGAAGCTTTCTTT.

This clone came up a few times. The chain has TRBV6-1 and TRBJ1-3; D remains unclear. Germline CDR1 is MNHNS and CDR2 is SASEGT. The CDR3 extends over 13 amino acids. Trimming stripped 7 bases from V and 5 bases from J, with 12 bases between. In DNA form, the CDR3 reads TGTGCCAGCATGGCCGGGAACAGAAACACCATATATTTT. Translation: CASMAGNRNTIYF.

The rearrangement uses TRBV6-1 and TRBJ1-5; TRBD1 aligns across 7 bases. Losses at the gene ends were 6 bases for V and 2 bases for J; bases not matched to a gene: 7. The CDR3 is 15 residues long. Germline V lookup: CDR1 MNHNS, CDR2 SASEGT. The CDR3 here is CASSTTGLRNQPQHF. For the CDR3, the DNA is TGTGCCAGCAGCACGACAGGGCTCCGCAATCAGCCCCAGCATTTT.

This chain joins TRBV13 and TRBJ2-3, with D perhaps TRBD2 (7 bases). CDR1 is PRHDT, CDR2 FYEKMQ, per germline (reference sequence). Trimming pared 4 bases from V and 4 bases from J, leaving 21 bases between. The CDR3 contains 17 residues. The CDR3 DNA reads TGTGCCAGCAGCTATGGAGGGGGGGCGGTTGTTGCAGATACGCAGTATTTT. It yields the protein CASSYGGGAVVADTQYF.

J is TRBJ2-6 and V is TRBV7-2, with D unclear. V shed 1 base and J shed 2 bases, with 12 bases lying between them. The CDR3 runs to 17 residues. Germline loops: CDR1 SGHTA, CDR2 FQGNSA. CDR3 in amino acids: CASSLVFGSPGANVLTF. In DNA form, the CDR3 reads TGTGCCAGCAGCTTAGTATTTGGCTCCCCTGGGGCCAACGTCCTGACTTTC.

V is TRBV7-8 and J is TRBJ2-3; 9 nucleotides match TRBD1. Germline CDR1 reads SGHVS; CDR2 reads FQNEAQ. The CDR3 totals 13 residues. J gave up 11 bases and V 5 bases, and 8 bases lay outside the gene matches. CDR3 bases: TGTGCCAGCAGCCTAGGGCCGGGACAGGGGCAGTATTTT. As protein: CASSLGPGQGQYF.

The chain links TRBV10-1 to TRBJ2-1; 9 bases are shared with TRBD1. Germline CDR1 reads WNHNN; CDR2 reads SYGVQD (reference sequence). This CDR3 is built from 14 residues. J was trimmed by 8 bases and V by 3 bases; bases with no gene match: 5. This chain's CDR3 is CASSDNRGHDEQFF. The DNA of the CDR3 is TGCGCCAGCAGTGACAACAGGGGGCATGATGAGCAGTTCTTC.

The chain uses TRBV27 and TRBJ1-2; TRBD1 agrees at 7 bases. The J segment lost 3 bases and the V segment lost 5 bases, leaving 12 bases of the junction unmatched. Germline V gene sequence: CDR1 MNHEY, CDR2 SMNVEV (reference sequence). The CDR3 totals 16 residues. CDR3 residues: CASSPKRGQPHYGYTF. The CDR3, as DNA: TGTGCCAGCAGTCCCAAACGGGGACAGCCGCACTATGGCTACACCTTC.

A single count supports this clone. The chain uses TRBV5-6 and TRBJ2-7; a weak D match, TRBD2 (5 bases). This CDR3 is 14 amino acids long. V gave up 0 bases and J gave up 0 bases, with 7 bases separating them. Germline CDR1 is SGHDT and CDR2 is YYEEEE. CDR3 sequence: CASSLAGDSYEQYV. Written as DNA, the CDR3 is TGTGCCAGCAGCTTGGCCGGGGACTCCTACGAGCAGTACGTC.

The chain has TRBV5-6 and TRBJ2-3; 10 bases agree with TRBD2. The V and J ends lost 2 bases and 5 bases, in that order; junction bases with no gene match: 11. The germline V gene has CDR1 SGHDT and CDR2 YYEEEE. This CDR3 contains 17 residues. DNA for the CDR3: TGTGCCAGCAGCTTTCTCAGCGGGGGGGCGGTAGGAGATACGCAGTATTTT. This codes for CASSFLSGGAVGDTQYF.